These T cell receptor beta chains were read from a single sample in a study of identical twins. In TCRdb, the 5' RACE reads were re-called with MiXCR into one record per CDR3 protein. The table has approximately 490,000 distinct CDR3 sequences, under 25% seen once. The sample was also linked to a second study, of yellow fever vaccine responses in identical twins.

Source material: CD4+ T cells sorted from blood. Receptor source: a woman aged 18-35 years in good health. CDR3s include the opening cysteine and the closing phenylalanine or tryptophan. The D gene is left open where the match is weak. For some rows the clone size is stated as once, few or many, or as a class when expanded; others skip it.

abundance	v_gene	d_gene	j_gene	CDR3nt	CDR3aa
-	TRBV6-2/TRBV6-3	-	TRBJ1-5	TGTGCCAGCAGTTACTGGGGGAATCAGCCCCAGCATTTT	CASSYWGNQPQHF
-	TRBV14	-	TRBJ2-1	TGTGCCAGCAGTCCAATACCCAGCTCCTACAATGAGCAGTTCTTC	CASSPIPSSYNEQFF
few	TRBV6-2/TRBV6-3	-	TRBJ1-1	TGTGCCAGCAGTTACGATGTCATGAACACTGAAGCTTTCTTT	CASSYDVMNTEAFF
few	TRBV3-1	TRBD1	TRBJ2-3	TGTGCCAGCAGACCGTCTTCAGGGGGAGATACGCAGTATTTT	CASRPSSGGDTQYF
few	TRBV7-9	TRBD2	TRBJ2-1	TGTGCCAGCAGCTTCGGAACTAGCGGGACTCTTTACAATGAGCAGTTCTTC	CASSFGTSGTLYNEQFF
-	TRBV10-3	-	TRBJ2-1	TGTGCCATCAGTGAGTCTTCCGGAAGGCGTAACAATGAGCAGTTCTTC	CAISESSGRRNNEQFF
-	TRBV25-1	TRBD1	TRBJ2-7	TGTGCCAGCAGTGAATTTGGACAGGGCTACGAGCAGTACTTC	CASSEFGQGYEQYF
few	TRBV3-1	TRBD1	TRBJ2-4	TGTGCCAGCAGCCCGGGACAGGGGAGTGCGAACATTCAGTACTTC	CASSPGQGSANIQYF
-	TRBV29-1	TRBD1	TRBJ2-1	TGCAGCGTGTCCCTTATGGACAGGGTTAACAATGAGCAGTTCTTC	CSVSLMDRVNNEQFF
-	TRBV6-2/TRBV6-3	-	TRBJ2-1	TGTGCCACCCGTTCCGATGATCTATTGGGGGAGCAGTTCTTC	CATRSDDLLGEQFF
-	TRBV6-2/TRBV6-3	-	TRBJ2-2	TGTGCCAGCAGTTACCAGTCTCGCCGGGAGCTGTTTTTT	CASSYQSRRELFF
-	TRBV15	-	TRBJ1-5	TGTGCCACCAGCTTGGGCACGATGCAGCCCCAGCATTTT	CATSLGTMQPQHF
-	TRBV10-3	-	TRBJ2-7	TGTGCCATCAGTTCGGGACCCCCCACCTACGAGCAGTACTTC	CAISSGPPTYEQYF
-	TRBV2	TRBD1	TRBJ2-3	TGTGCCAGCACCCCAGGGTCACCACAGGGGGATACGCAGTATTTT	CASTPGSPQGDTQYF
-	TRBV27	TRBD2	TRBJ2-1	TGTGCCAGCAGTTCACAGACTAGCGGGGGGGGCGTTGAGTTCTTC	CASSSQTSGGGVEFF
few	TRBV18	-	TRBJ2-1	TGTGCCAGCAGGGCCTCACAGAGTATCATCGAGCAGTTCTTC	CASRASQSIIEQFF
once	TRBV25-1	-	TRBJ1-1	TGTGCCAGCAGGGCAGGGGCAGGGACTGAAGCTTTCTTT	CASRAGAGTEAFF